This record looks at one TCR beta chain sequence and its context. No antigen is known for it. Use of 60 Vbeta and 13 Jbeta primers characterized the PCR. Assay: immunoSEQ multiplex PCR; the TCRdb copy retains only in-frame clones and omits some. The sample has about 170,000 clones; 85% are singletons. The sample comes from a study of cytomegalovirus exposure and HLA in healthy donors. Whole-study context: Earlier sequencing of some 180 million T cells yielded around 100 million unique TCR beta sequences. Study-level points and caveats: Other equally common chains were less clonally expanded than HLA-associated TCR beta chains, a later analysis showed. A later analysis associated 16,951 TCR beta sequences with HLA alleles at a 0.05 false discovery rate. High sensitivity and specificity were reportedly achieved when the classifier diagnosed cytomegalovirus status.

This CDR3 has 18 residues. V shed 2 bases and J shed 2 bases, with 16 bases lying between them. Per the germline V gene, CDR1 is SGHAT and CDR2 is FQDESV (reference sequence). Sequences were obtained from PBMCs. The TCR originated in a young man in good health and CMV-seropositive. This rearrangement joins TRBV11-1 to TRBJ2-6, with a weak D call TRBD1 (6 bases). CDR3 protein: CASSLIPPSGAGANVLTF. Here the CDR3 DNA reads TGTGCCAGCAGCTTAATCCCCCCCTCAGGGGCTGGGGCCAACGTCCTGACTTTC.